This T cell receptor beta chain came from a study of T cell responses to AZD1222 COVID-19 vaccine (dated by TCRdb to the early 2020s). Study-level background: A total of about 230 trial participants underwent TCR sequencing, of whom some 210 received two doses of AZD1222 and roughly 25 received two doses of the MenACWY control vaccine. Trial participants were enrolled by age into subgroups of 18-55, 56-69 and 70-plus years, and roughly 150, 30 and 60 TCR-sequenced participants, respectively, were included in these subgroups.

As concerns this clone: Its antigen remains undetermined. Qualities for individual bases were not recorded, and no much larger clone is one base off.

The CDR3 regions of human TCRbeta chains were analyzed by immunosequencing. In the original analysis: Repertoire TCRs were matched against a reference library of SARS-CoV-2-specific TCRs generated with the MIRA antigen-specificity platform. Breadth was defined as the fraction of unique TCRs that were SARS-CoV-2-associated. Depth was defined as the fraction of total T cells that were SARS-CoV-2-associated. Using the MIRA data, every spike-specific TCR was mapped to the spike region that the TCR reacted to and assigned to either a CD4 or a CD8 class. Log10-transformed breadth and depth values were compared by one-way ANOVA with Sidak's multiple comparisons tests. Here the immuneACCESS table is served through TCRdb, limited to in-frame sequences with V and J called. Missing clones are a known gap in these copies; in checked studies unresolved V genes cover under half, and the rest lacks a known reason. The DNA gave D and trimming, while V, J and clone size come from that table. The sample table records 180,000 or so clones; about nine tenths of these occur just once. The ten biggest clones cover around 1.6% of the sample.

Per the publication, the time point label means: about 28 days (+/-7) after the second vaccine dose. AZD1222 recipients whose second dose came at about 4 weeks and those whose second dose came at about 12 weeks were combined into one group, since spike-specific TCR depth and breadth did not differ between the two schedules. Vaccinee samples were obtained from the UK trials COV001 and COV002, which included a single-blind randomized controlled phase 2/3 trial of AZD1222 (ChAdOx1 nCoV-19) in healthy adults. For TCRbeta chain sequencing, PBMC samples were collected from trial participants at day 0 and at day 28 after the second dose. Results the study describes overall, beyond this receptor: The vaccine-associated CD4 TCRs covered the entire spike protein, and the dominant responses fell in regions 160-218 and 743-854. The 56-69-year group was small, and its depth increase did not reach significance, likely because of low power. After two AZD1222 doses, both the breadth and the depth of spike-specific TCRs were significantly higher than at day 0 and than in MenACWY recipients. Conclusions about previously exposed vaccinees are limited, since just 6 or 7 AZD1222 recipients were seropositive for SARS-CoV-2 at baseline. Because no day 14 peak-response samples were available, the repertoires could be characterized only after the peak T cell response. Participants were mostly white British and included more females than males, and it was suggested by the authors that clonal diversity may have been underestimated. Epitopes outside the regions mutated in the B.1.351 and B.1.1.7 variants were reportedly recognized by nearly half of the unique spike-specific TCRs.

Trimming costs V 4 bases and J 8 bases, and their ends lie 11 bases apart. Looking up the germline V gene yields CDR1 SGHAT and CDR2 FQNNGV. The CDR3 numbers 12 residues from cysteine through phenylalanine. The retained sequence is limited to the CDR3, 36 bases, with the frame set at the first base. This sequence originates from an adult who received the AZD1222 COVID-19 vaccine. In this chain, TRBV11-2 is recombined with TRBJ1-1; perhaps TRBD1 is the D gene, with 6 bases matching. This specimen was peripheral blood, taken 28 days after the second AZD1222 dose. The DNA sequence reads TGTGCCAGCAGCTCAGGACAGCAAGAAGCTTTCTTT. Translated, it gives CASSSGQQEAFF.